This TCR beta chain was recovered during a study of beta chain features in type 1 diabetes (dated by TCRdb to 2016 to 2019). Describing the broader study: Mean age, gender distribution, total cell number and subset yield were not different between patients and healthy donors. A total of over 95,000,000 sorted cells were examined across all samples, and RNA yield correlated strongly with the number of cells per subset. The study compared TCRB repertoires of sorted circulating CD4+ T cell subsets between recently diagnosed type 1 diabetes patients and matched healthy donors. Regulatory and stem cell-like memory subsets were isolated from only 8 patients and roughly eight healthy donors, whereas naive and central memory subsets came from all 30 or so donors.

The entire amount of isolated RNA was reverse transcribed using the High Capacity cDNA Reverse Transcription Kit, so the sequenced TCRB transcripts were expressed ones. Deep immunoSEQ sequencing was performed on naive, central memory and regulatory T cell samples, with an average of around 3.4 million total reads per sample. Sorted cells were lysed in RLT buffer, and RNA was extracted using DNase-treated RNeasy Micro or Mini kits according to cell number. Each cell subset was processed on its own to prevent cross-contamination, while patient and healthy donor samples were processed together. TCRB sequences were amplified from cDNA with the immunoSEQ multiplex PCR, producing 87-bp fragments spanning the CDR3 region. Sequencing of the amplicons was done on the Illumina HiSeq platform. From the authors' description of their analysis: Synthetic template baselines were used to correct PCR bias computationally, reads within Hamming distance 2 were collapsed together, and singletons that could not be merged were discarded. Reads were aligned against IMGT to assign V, D and J genes, CDR3 length and insertions or deletions at six rearrangement sites. Within each subset, clonotype counts were normalized to sorted cell number, and only after that were true diversity and Gini coefficients computed with the tcR R package. Repertoire sharing was quantified using the overlap coefficient calculated on TCRB nucleotide sequences. TCRdb took over this immuneACCESS table, retaining in-frame rearrangements with V and J assigned. Such tables are incomplete; in checked studies, under half of the missing clones stem from an unresolved V gene, and the remainder is unexplained. V, J and clone size are taken as reported in that table, and D and trimming were inferred from the DNA itself. A total of about 27,000 clones appear in this sample, roughly three fifths of them only once. The ten largest clones add up to over 1.2% of the sample.

The full study reports these points: At VDJ recombination sites, patients with type 1 diabetes made fewer insertions and deleted more nucleotides, a pattern implying thymic rearrangement abnormalities. A moderate but significant shortening of TCRB CDR3 length was observed in type 1 diabetes patients in all four CD4+ subsets. Because cDNA was sequenced instead of genomic DNA, activated cells with high expression could be over-represented, although the groups did not differ in activation or CD3 levels. PCR might favor shorter templates, but patient and control samples were amplified and corrected together, so any skew would affect both groups equally. Because the HLA sub-analyses included only small numbers of individuals, any influence of HLA type on TCRB rearrangement was left unresolved. Naive, central memory and regulatory TCRB repertoires appeared more similar among patients than among healthy donors.

This clone was seen a handful of times. Its antigen remains unidentified. No base qualities exist here, and no much larger clone lies one base off it. Trimming costs V 6 bases and J 7 bases, and their ends lie 12 bases apart. Reading from cysteine to phenylalanine, the CDR3 counts 13 amino acids. The DNA shown is the 39-base CDR3, in frame from base 1. In the germline V gene, CDR1 corresponds to MNHEY and CDR2 to SVGAGI. From each donor, a single peripheral blood sample of 95 to 150 mL on average was drawn into heparinised tubes. A BD FACSAria II and a panel including CD45RO, CCR7, CD25, CD127, CD95 and CD27 were used to sort naive, central memory, regulatory and stem cell-like memory CD4+ T cells. Every sorted population had a purity above 95%. PBMCs were isolated right away by Lymphoprep density gradient centrifugation and were stained directly, without culture. Samples were stained and sorted in pairs, with one healthy donor and one patient per experiment, so that batch effects were minimized.

The source is a woman under 30 with type 1 diabetes. Here the chain combines TRBV6-5 and TRBJ2-2, with TRBD1 tentatively as D gene (6 bases match). Source material: Tregs from blood. Read against the paper, the sample's cell subset or site label means: regulatory CD4+ T cells. This receptor carries the CDR3 CASRRQDIGELFF. The DNA sequence is TGTGCCAGCAGAAGACAGGATATCGGGGAGCTGTTTTTT.